This T cell receptor beta chain originates from a study of blood T cell repertoires in COVID-19. About the study: Sites across the United States, Italy and Spain contributed samples from acute and convalescent COVID-19.

This clone has a single count. Germline V CDR1 and CDR2: SGDLS, YYNGEE. The ends lost 0 bases at V and 7 bases at J; junction bases unmatched: 4. This CDR3 spans 15 amino acids. Participants spanned ages about 18 to 89 years and resided in 20 to 30 US areas. Researchers sorted participants into cohorts using their self-reported clinical history. Two negative PCRs, clearance, or symptom resolution were required of recovered Cohort 3 donors. The assay was immunoSEQ multiplex PCR, and TCRdb's table has in-frame clones only and misses some. The sample has about 330,000 clones, roughly 88% seen once. Sample: PBMCs or T cells enriched from blood (not recorded which). The sequence derives from a young man who had recovered from COVID-19. The chain is built from TRBV9 and TRBJ1-6; 7 nucleotides match TRBD1. CDR3 loop: CASSVGDRENSPLHF. DNA of the CDR3: TGTGCCAGCAGCGTAGGGGACAGAGAAAATTCACCCCTCCACTTT.